These T cell receptor beta chains were read from a single sample in a study of T cell responses to AZD1222 COVID-19 vaccine. The method was immunoSEQ multiplex PCR; TCRdb's version includes in-frame clones alone and lacks a portion of them. The data hold fewer than 150,000 clones, with approximately 92% observed a single time. The source was peripheral blood, collected 28 days after the second AZD1222 dose. All receptors come from an adult who received the AZD1222 COVID-19 vaccine. CDR3s include the opening cysteine and the closing phenylalanine or tryptophan. D genes are given only for firm matches. A clone size is listed for some rows: how often the clone was seen (once, few, many), or a class if it is expanded.

cdr3_nt: TGTGCCAGCAGCTTACTGAGGGGTCAGACCCAGTACTTC
cdr3_aa: CASSLLRGQTQYF
j_call: TRBJ2-5
clone_size: .
v_call: TRBV7-8
d_call: .

cdr3_nt: TGTGCCAGCAGCTATCCGAATTCCGGACGGGGATATACGCAGTATTTT
cdr3_aa: CASSYPNSGRGYTQYF
j_call: TRBJ2-3
clone_size: .
v_call: TRBV7-9
d_call: .

cdr3_nt: TGTGCCAGTAACATAGGCAATCAGCCCCAGCATTTT
cdr3_aa: CASNIGNQPQHF
j_call: TRBJ1-5
clone_size: .
v_call: TRBV19
d_call: .

cdr3_nt: TGTGCCAGCAGCGTGGACACTGGGGGGACTGAAGCTTTCTTT
cdr3_aa: CASSVDTGGTEAFF
j_call: TRBJ1-1
clone_size: .
v_call: TRBV9
d_call: .

cdr3_nt: TGTGCCAGCAGCCAACTAGACTCTGGAAACACCATATATTTT
cdr3_aa: CASSQLDSGNTIYF
j_call: TRBJ1-3
clone_size: .
v_call: TRBV4-2
d_call: .

cdr3_nt: TGTGCCAGCAGGTCCCGGACGAACAACGAGCAGTACTTC
cdr3_aa: CASRSRTNNEQYF
j_call: TRBJ2-7
clone_size: few
v_call: TRBV25-1
d_call: .

cdr3_nt: TGTGCCAGCAGCAAGGGGCTTGATGAAAAACTGTTTTTT
cdr3_aa: CASSKGLDEKLFF
j_call: TRBJ1-4
clone_size: .
v_call: TRBV7-9
d_call: .

cdr3_nt: TGCGCCAGCAGCCCCCTGGGGGCTCCGAACACCGGGGAGCTGTTTTTT
cdr3_aa: CASSPLGAPNTGELFF
j_call: TRBJ2-2
clone_size: once
v_call: TRBV5-1
d_call: .

cdr3_nt: TGTGCCAGTAGTACTCACGGACAGGTCGCCTATGGCTACACCTTC
cdr3_aa: CASSTHGQVAYGYTF
j_call: TRBJ1-2
clone_size: .
v_call: TRBV19
d_call: TRBD1

cdr3_nt: TGCGCCAGCAGCCAAGAAGGGGCAGGTGGTTCACCCCTCCACTTT
cdr3_aa: CASSQEGAGGSPLHF
j_call: TRBJ1-6
clone_size: few
v_call: TRBV4-3
d_call: .

cdr3_nt: TGTGCCAGTAGTAGGGCAGCCGATGGCTACACCTTC
cdr3_aa: CASSRAADGYTF
j_call: TRBJ1-2
clone_size: .
v_call: TRBV19
d_call: .

cdr3_nt: TGTGCCACCAGCAGAGGTGTCAACGGGCCCCCTGAAGCTTTCTTT
cdr3_aa: CATSRGVNGPPEAFF
j_call: TRBJ1-1
clone_size: .
v_call: TRBV15
d_call: .

cdr3_nt: TGTGCCAGCAGCTTGGGGGGGGAGTCGAGCACTGAAGCTTTCTTT
cdr3_aa: CASSLGGESSTEAFF
j_call: TRBJ1-1
clone_size: .
v_call: TRBV5-4
d_call: .

cdr3_nt: TGTGCCATTACGGTGAACACTGAAGCTTTCTTT
cdr3_aa: CAITVNTEAFF
j_call: TRBJ1-1
clone_size: .
v_call: TRBV19
d_call: .

cdr3_nt: TGCGCCAGCAGCTTGGGGGAATACCGGGACAATGAAGCTTTCTTT
cdr3_aa: CASSLGEYRDNEAFF
j_call: TRBJ1-1
clone_size: .
v_call: TRBV5-1
d_call: .

cdr3_nt: TGTGCCAGCAGCCAAGAGCTAGCGTCGCACACCGGGGAGCTGTTTTTT
cdr3_aa: CASSQELASHTGELFF
j_call: TRBJ2-2
clone_size: .
v_call: TRBV7-3
d_call: .

cdr3_nt: TGTGCCAGCAGCTTAGATACAGGCCCCAGAATGGGGTACTTC
cdr3_aa: CASSLDTGPRMGYF
j_call: TRBJ2-7
clone_size: .
v_call: TRBV7-8
d_call: .

cdr3_nt: TGTGCCAGCAGAGACGACGGAACAGATACGCAGTATTTT
cdr3_aa: CASRDDGTDTQYF
j_call: TRBJ2-3
clone_size: .
v_call: TRBV2
d_call: .

cdr3_nt: TGTGCCAGCAGTTTGACAGGGCATTTCACAGATACGCAGTATTTT
cdr3_aa: CASSLTGHFTDTQYF
j_call: TRBJ2-3
clone_size: .
v_call: TRBV28
d_call: TRBD1

cdr3_nt: TGCGCCACGGGACTAGCGGGGACAAGTGTAGATACGCAGTATTTT
cdr3_aa: CATGLAGTSVDTQYF
j_call: TRBJ2-3
clone_size: .
v_call: TRBV10-2
d_call: TRBD2